The 16 T cell receptor beta chains listed next were all sequenced from one sample in a study of OX40 agonist ivuxolimab in advanced cancers. This table comes from immunoSEQ multiplex PCR, and its TCRdb copy is limited to in-frame clones, with some not included. The sample holds 80,000 to 100,000 clones, roughly 94% seen once. Here the sequenced sample was CD4+ or CD8+ T cells sorted from blood, taken in a trial of the OX40 agonist ivuxolimab. The receptors come from an adult with an advanced solid tumor such as melanoma, head and neck, liver or kidney cancer.

The V gene is TRBV5-6, the J gene TRBJ1-4, with D uncertain. CDR3 length: 13 amino acids. Germline loops: CDR1 SGHDT, CDR2 YYEEEE. V was pared by 2 bases and J by 7 bases, with 9 bases between. The DNA for the CDR3 is TGTGCCAGCAGCTTATCCCAGTCTGAAAAACTGTTTTTT. The encoded protein is CASSLSQSEKLFF.

The chain uses TRBV18 and TRBJ1-1; no definite D call. Germline V gives CDR1 KGHSH, CDR2 LQKENI. V lost 6 bases, J lost 1 base, and 12 bases lay in between. The CDR3 is 14 residues long. CDR3 in DNA: TGTGCCAGCTCGCCGAGGGCCTCGAACACTGAAGCTTTCTTT. This translates into CASSPRASNTEAFF.

The rearrangement links TRBV5-1 to TRBJ1-2, with D tentatively TRBD1 (5 bases). CDR1 is SGHRS and CDR2 is YFSETQ in the germline V gene. This CDR3 spans 14 amino acids. Trimming pared 0 bases from V and 2 bases from J, leaving 8 bases between. Here the CDR3 DNA reads TGCGCCAGCAGCTTGGCCGGGGGGAACTATGGCTACACCTTC. Its protein is CASSLAGGNYGYTF.

The chain has TRBV7-2 and TRBJ1-2; D is ambiguous. V lost 1 base to trimming and J lost 4 bases, with 16 bases between them. Per germline, CDR1 SGHTA and CDR2 FQGNSA. The CDR3 loop spans 16 amino acids. CDR3 residues: CASSLVVPATTYGYTF. The CDR3 DNA reads as TGTGCCAGCAGCTTAGTAGTCCCAGCTACTACCTATGGCTACACCTTC.

The chain links TRBV7-2 to TRBJ2-5, with D tentatively TRBD2 (5 bases). This CDR3 comprises 16 residues. Germline CDR1 SGHTA, CDR2 FQGNSA. With 1 base removed from V and 3 bases from J, the gap between germline ends came to 15 bases. This chain's CDR3 is CASSLDGLVSKETQYF. The CDR3 DNA sequence: TGTGCCAGCAGCTTAGACGGACTCGTATCCAAAGAGACCCAGTACTTC.

The CDR3 bases are TGTGCCAGCAGCCATATGGGCGGGAGCTCTGGGGCCAACGTCCTGACTTTC. Translated, it gives CASSHMGGSSGANVLTF. The chain has TRBV4-2 and TRBJ2-6, with 7 bases that match TRBD2. Germline loops: CDR1 LGHNA, CDR2 YNFKEQ. J gave up 0 bases and V 3 bases, and 5 bases lay outside the gene matches. The CDR3 extends over 17 amino acids.

The chain employs TRBV7-2 and TRBJ2-7; possibly TRBD2 for D (5 bases). With 5 bases removed from V and 7 bases from J, the gap between germline ends came to 18 bases. CDR3 length equals 14 residues. Germline values: CDR1 SGHTA, CDR2 FQGNSA. The CDR3 is CASSLSNGITEQYF. CDR3 bases: TGTGCCAGCAGCCTATCAAACGGGATAACGGAGCAGTACTTC.

The chain combines TRBV7-2 with TRBJ2-1, with TRBD2 as a possible D gene (5 bases). Trimming pared 5 bases from V and 6 bases from J, leaving 11 bases between. Germline loops: CDR1 SGHTA, CDR2 FQGNSA. This CDR3 has 13 residues. This CDR3 is CASSGSVGNEQFF. CDR3 bases: TGTGCCAGCAGCGGGAGCGTGGGCAATGAGCAGTTCTTC.

The V call is TRBV19, the J call TRBJ2-7; D call uncertain. V lost 3 bases to trimming and J lost 2 bases, with 14 bases between them. The germline gives CDR1 LNHDA, CDR2 SQIVND (reference sequence). CDR3 length: 15 residues. The CDR3 is CASSILSSKPYEQYF. The CDR3 bases are TGTGCCAGTAGTATCTTATCTAGTAAGCCCTACGAGCAGTACTTC. The variable domain in full, with the rest retrieved from reference TRBV19 and TRBJ2-7, is DGGITQSPKYLFRKEGQNVTLSCEQNLNHDAMYWYRQDPGQGLRLIYYSQIVNDFQKGDIAEGYSVSREKKESFPLTVTSAQKNPTAFYLCASSILSSKPYEQYFGPGTRLTVT.

This sequence joins TRBV27 and TRBJ1-2; unclear D gene. This CDR3 is 18 amino acids long. The germline V gene encodes CDR1 MNHEY and CDR2 SMNVEV (reference sequence). Trimming stripped 0 bases from V and 4 bases from J, with 21 bases between. This chain's CDR3 is CASSLSPSRGTVSYGYTF. The CDR3 DNA follows: TGTGCCAGCAGTTTATCTCCCTCCCGCGGCACAGTGTCCTATGGCTACACCTTC.

This chain connects TRBV6-5 to TRBJ2-7; D perhaps matches TRBD2 (6 bases). Looked up from germline, CDR1 is MNHEY and CDR2 is SVGAGI. Trimming pared 9 bases from V and 2 bases from J, leaving 20 bases between. This CDR3 comprises 15 residues. As DNA, the CDR3 is TGTGCCAGTAGGAGGGTGCAAGCCCTCACCTACGAGCAGTACTTC. Residues: CASRRVQALTYEQYF.

The genes are TRBV5-5 and TRBJ2-3; maybe TRBD1 (5 bases). Looked up from germline, CDR1 is SGHKS and CDR2 is YYEKEE (reference sequence). The CDR3 totals 15 residues. V was cut by 4 bases and J by 2 bases, with 14 bases left in between. As DNA, the CDR3 is TGTGCCAGCAGCCCGGACATCACCTACACAGATACGCAGTATTTT. It translates to CASSPDITYTDTQYF.

In the case of this clone: Within the sample, other DNA sequences also encode this same CDR3. The chain carries TRBV12-5 and TRBJ1-2, with D possibly being TRBD1 (6 bases). Germline CDR1 LGHNT, CDR2 FRNRAP. Trimming stripped 2 bases from V and 2 bases from J, with 9 bases between. The CDR3 has 14 amino acids. The CDR3 sequence: CASGLSGTNYGYTF. DNA for the CDR3: TGTGCTAGTGGTTTGTCAGGGACAAACTATGGCTACACCTTC.

V gene TRBV25-1 combines with J gene TRBJ1-2; tentatively, D is TRBD1 (5 bases). In germline, CDR1 is MGHDK, CDR2 SYGVNS. V was clipped by 1 base and J by 1 base, with 16 bases between them. This CDR3 is built from 17 residues. CDR3 amino acids: CASSEWGGETDNYGYTF. The CDR3, as DNA: TGTGCCAGCAGTGAATGGGGAGGGGAGACAGATAACTATGGCTACACCTTC.

J is TRBJ2-5 and V is TRBV6-5; TRBD2 matches 8 bases. The CDR3 totals 14 residues. The V gene's germline CDR1 is MNHEY and CDR2 SVGAGI. The trim removed 4 bases at V and 4 bases at J, leaving 5 bases unmatched. The CDR3 loop is CASSFSTSGETQYF. CDR3 in DNA: TGTGCCAGCAGTTTCTCTACTAGCGGAGAGACCCAGTACTTC.

This sequence joins TRBV15 and TRBJ1-6; D not resolved. Germline values: CDR1 LNHNV, CDR2 YYDKDF (reference sequence). The CDR3 sequence is 12 residues long. V was trimmed by 0 bases and J by 14 bases, leaving 8 bases between them. The CDR3 region is CATSRDGFTLHF. CDR3 DNA sequence: TGTGCCACCAGCAGAGATGGGTTTACCCTCCACTTT. The whole variable domain, filled in from reference TRBV15 and TRBJ1-6, reads DAMVIQNPRYQVTQFGKPVTLSCSQTLNHNVMYWYQQKSSQAPKLLFHYYDKDFNNEADTPDNFQSRRPNTSFCFLDIRSPGLGDTAMYLCATSRDGFTLHFGNGTRLTVT.